Given below is one T cell receptor beta chain in context. Its antigen is undetermined. The CDR3 runs to 14 residues. Trimming pared 3 bases from V and 4 bases from J, leaving 12 bases between. The germline V gene has CDR1 SGHTA and CDR2 FQGNSA. A second PCR, run for about 7 to 11 cycles, used a sample-barcoded 5' primer plus a J-beta primer mix. TCRdb reanalysed the 5' RACE reads using MiXCR and keeps one entry per CDR3 protein. The sample includes about 830,000 distinct CDR3 sequences, around two thirds of them seen just once. These data are taken from a study of blood T cells in healthy people across ages. Whole-study results and caveats: Donor CMV status, an unknown factor, possibly confounded changes in expanded clonotypes.

This TCR was sampled from a man younger than 40 in good health. The chain uses TRBV7-2 and TRBJ2-5, with unresolved D. Sequencing was carried out using blood. Here the CDR3 DNA reads TGTGCCAGCAGCTTGCATCTAGGGCCAGAGACCCAGTACTTC. Residues: CASSLHLGPETQYF.